These 21 T cell receptor beta chains came from one sample sequenced in a study of cytomegalovirus exposure and HLA in healthy donors (dated by TCRdb to about 2017). To prepare the library, the immunoSEQ multiplex PCR assay was applied. A mixture of 60 forward primers for TCR Vbeta segments and 13 reverse primers for TCR Jbeta segments was used in the multiplex PCR. TCRdb carries this immuneACCESS record with in-frame sequences only. Its versions omit some clonotypes, under half of them owing to an unresolved V gene in the studies checked, with the rest unexplained. The sample table lists about 130,000 clones, 74% of them with a count of one. Together, the top ten hold 3% to 4.5% of the sample. The specimen was PBMCs. These receptors were collected from a man aged 40-50 years in good health and CMV-seropositive.

The sample holds a few counts of this clone. The V call is TRBV30, the J call TRBJ1-3; D is unresolved. Germline V gives CDR1 GTSNPN, CDR2 SVGIG (reference sequence). This CDR3 region has 13 residues. The V end was cut by 1 base, the J end by 4 bases, with 8 bases between. The CDR3 nucleotides read TGTGCCTGGAGTGCAACACAGGGAAACACCATATATTTT. Protein sequence: CAWSATQGNTIYF.

The rearrangement links TRBV2 to TRBJ1-3; D ambiguous. Germline-derived CDR1 and CDR2 are SNHLY and FYNNEI. Between the trimmed V and J ends, which lost 8 bases and 8 bases, there was a span of 7 bases. The CDR3 is 10 residues long. The CDR3 loop reads CASLVDTIYF. CDR3 bases: TGTGCCAGCTTAGTAGACACCATATATTTT.

This clone was seen more than once but under ten times. The chain links TRBV6-1 to TRBJ2-1, with 8 nucleotides matching TRBD1. Trimming at V came to 10 bases and at J to 0 bases, leaving 5 bases not matched to a gene. This CDR3 has 14 residues. CDR1 and CDR2 (germline): MNHNS, SASEGT. CDR3 coding DNA: TGTGCCACGAGGGACAGGAGCTCCTACAATGAGCAGTTCTTC. Translation gives CATRDRSSYNEQFF.

CDR3: CASSLPIGTGVTEAFF. The DNA of the CDR3 is TGTGCCAGCAGTTTACCCATCGGGACAGGGGTAACTGAAGCTTTCTTT. The V gene is TRBV28, the J gene TRBJ1-1, with 10 bases aligning to TRBD1. Germline lookup yields CDR1 MDHEN and CDR2 SYDVKM. There are 16 residues in the CDR3. The ends lost 2 bases at V and 5 bases at J; junction bases unmatched: 8.

This chain connects TRBV7-2 to TRBJ2-7, with a weak D call TRBD2 (6 bases). Trimming left V 2 bases short and J 6 bases short, with 17 bases between. This CDR3 is built from 15 residues. The germline V gene has CDR1 SGHTA and CDR2 FQGNSA. Here the CDR3 reads CASSLNQGGHLEQYF. The DNA for the CDR3 is TGTGCCAGCAGCTTAAACCAGGGAGGACATCTCGAGCAGTACTTC.

This clone came up a few times. V and J are TRBV5-1 and TRBJ2-7; D is possibly TRBD1 (5 bases). Germline values: CDR1 SGHRS, CDR2 YFSETQ. The V end lost 3 bases, the J end lost 5 bases, and 18 bases lay between the germline ends. This CDR3 is 15 amino acids long. CDR3 coding DNA: TGCGCCAGCAGCTCTGTCCAGGGTATCGTCGACGAGCAGTACTTC. This sequence encodes CASSSVQGIVDEQYF.

The chain carries TRBV7-8 and TRBJ2-1; 12 bases align to TRBD2. The germline gives CDR1 SGHVS, CDR2 FQNEAQ. This CDR3 is built from 14 residues. The V gene end was trimmed by 4 bases and the J gene end by 10 bases; junction bases not matched to a gene: 5. The CDR3 sequence: CASSYRLAGEEQFF. The CDR3 DNA reads as TGTGCCAGCAGCTACCGACTAGCGGGGGAAGAGCAGTTCTTC. Full variable domain (missing parts from reference TRBV7-8 and TRBJ2-1): GAGVSQSPRYKVAKRGQDVALRCDPISGHVSLFWYQQALGQGPEFLTYFQNEAQLDKSGLPSDRFFAERPEGSVSTLKIQRTQQEDSAVYLCASSYRLAGEEQFFGPGTRLTVL.

The chain employs TRBV4-3 and TRBJ2-1; tentatively, D is TRBD2 (5 bases). Trimming took off 1 base at V and 5 bases at J, with 9 bases between the two ends. The CDR3 runs 14 residues. The germline gives CDR1 LGHNA, CDR2 YSLEER. CDR3 DNA: TGCGCCAGCAGCCAAGTAACTAGTAACAATGAGCAGTTCTTC. Protein: CASSQVTSNNEQFF.

The rearrangement links TRBV6-1 to TRBJ1-1; 12 nucleotides align to TRBD1. V was pared by 3 bases and J by 10 bases, with 3 bases of the junction left unmatched. Germline V gene lookup returns CDR1 MNHNS and CDR2 SASEGT. The CDR3 loop spans 13 amino acids. DNA of the CDR3: TGTGCCAGCAGTGACCGGGACAGGGGGCCAGCTTTCTTT. Encoded protein: CASSDRDRGPAFF.

The chain carries TRBV7-3 and TRBJ2-3; 10 bases agree with TRBD2. V shed 5 bases, J shed 4 bases, and the junction held 15 bases outside the gene matches. The germline V gene encodes CDR1 SGHTA and CDR2 FQGTGA. This CDR3 spans 18 amino acids. In DNA form, the CDR3 reads TGTGCCAGCAGCCTAAGGGGACTAGCGCCGAACCTCCCAGATACGCAGTATTTT. Amino acids: CASSLRGLAPNLPDTQYF.

The chain has TRBV6-6 and TRBJ1-3; the match to TRBD1 covers 8 bases. This CDR3 is built from 14 residues. Germline values: CDR1 MNHNY, CDR2 SVGAGI (reference sequence). Trimming cost V 5 bases and J 3 bases; bases outside gene matches: 3. The CDR3 is CASSPGGGGNTIYF. The CDR3 coding sequence is TGTGCCAGCAGTCCAGGGGGCGGTGGAAACACCATATATTTT.

The chain uses TRBV9 and TRBJ2-7; 11 bases are shared with TRBD1. This CDR3 comprises 15 residues. V lost 4 bases to trimming and J lost 2 bases; unmatched junction nucleotides: 5. Germline-derived CDR1 and CDR2 are SGDLS and YYNGEE. As DNA, the CDR3 is TGTGCCAGCAGCCCCTGGGACAGGGGGGCCTACGAGCAGTACTTC. Protein sequence: CASSPWDRGAYEQYF.

This clone was seen a handful of times. The chain carries TRBV7-3 and TRBJ2-1; a weak D match, TRBD2 (6 bases). V gave up 9 bases and J gave up 0 bases, with 9 bases separating them. This CDR3 is 13 amino acids long. Germline V lookup: CDR1 SGHTA, CDR2 FQGTGA. The CDR3 DNA sequence: TGTGCCAGTGGGGGGAGCTCCTACAATGAGCAGTTCTTC. It specifies CASGGSSYNEQFF.

This clone came up once. This sequence joins TRBV5-4 and TRBJ2-2; TRBD1 matches 8 bases. Unmatched junction bases numbered 14, after V lost 4 bases and J lost 6 bases. CDR3 length: 17 residues. Germline V gene data show CDR1 as SGHNT and CDR2 as YYREEE (reference sequence). The CDR3 loop reads CASSLGQGAIIPGELFF. The CDR3 region has the DNA TGTGCCAGCAGCCTGGGGCAGGGGGCGATAATTCCCGGGGAGCTGTTTTTT.

The J gene is TRBJ2-2, the V gene TRBV28, with D perhaps TRBD2 (5 bases). Deletions cut 5 bases from V and 6 bases from J, with 13 bases between. Germline loops: CDR1 MDHEN, CDR2 SYDVKM. The CDR3 loop spans 14 amino acids. CDR3 nucleotide sequence: TGTGCCAGCAGTCCCGGACTCTCCCCCGGGGAGCTGTTTTTT. Translating gives CASSPGLSPGELFF.

J is TRBJ2-1 and V is TRBV7-2; D is unresolved. The CDR3 is made up of 13 amino acids. V was clipped by 4 bases and J by 5 bases, with 9 bases between them. In germline, CDR1 is SGHTA, CDR2 FQGNSA. The CDR3 sequence: CASSSFPHNEQFF. CDR3 in DNA: TGTGCCAGCAGCTCGTTTCCCCACAATGAGCAGTTCTTC.

CDR3 protein: CASSRGGRYNEQFF. CDR3 DNA: TGTGCCAGCAGCCGGGGGGGCCGCTACAATGAGCAGTTCTTC. J is TRBJ2-1 and V is TRBV7-8; 8 bases match TRBD2. The CDR3 consists of 14 residues. The V segment lost 5 bases and the J segment 3 bases; nucleotides outside the gene matches: 3. In germline, CDR1 is SGHVS, CDR2 FQNEAQ.

As concerns this clone: One junction end does not reproduce the germline sequence, and a read error may be involved. The rearrangement links TRBV28 to TRBJ2-7; D possibly corresponds to TRBD1 (5 bases). The length of the CDR3 is 11 residues. Per the germline V gene, CDR1 is MDHEN and CDR2 is SYDVKM. The CDR3 DNA sequence: TGTGCCAGCAGTTTCGGAACAGGCCGAGAATTC. Encoded protein: CASSFGTGREF.

The chain is built from TRBV4-2 and TRBJ2-1; maybe TRBD1 (7 bases). CDR3 size: 19 residues. In germline, CDR1 is LGHNA, CDR2 YNFKEQ. The germline V and J ends were trimmed by 6 bases and 2 bases, with 26 bases remaining between them. As DNA, the CDR3 is TGTGCCAGCAGGCACGGGACAGTAGAGGGTCGGGGGACCTACAATGAGCAGTTCTTC. It specifies CASRHGTVEGRGTYNEQFF.

This chain connects TRBV5-4 to TRBJ2-5; TRBD1 agrees at 9 bases. The CDR3 spans 14 residues. The J segment lost 4 bases and the V segment lost 4 bases, leaving 5 bases of the junction unmatched. The germline V gene has CDR1 SGHNT and CDR2 YYREEE (reference sequence). CDR3 in DNA: TGTGCCAGCAGCCGTAAGACAGGGGGAGAGACCCAGTACTTC. The encoded protein is CASSRKTGGETQYF.

The rearrangement links TRBV6-4 to TRBJ2-2; the match to TRBD2 covers 10 bases. J lost 6 bases, V lost 0 bases, and 4 bases had no gene match. CDR3 length: 16 residues. The germline CDR1 and CDR2 sequences are MRHNA and SNTAGT. The DNA of the CDR3 is TGTGCCAGCAGTGACTCGGCTAGCGGGAGCCCCGGGGAGCTGTTTTTT. This codes for CASSDSASGSPGELFF.